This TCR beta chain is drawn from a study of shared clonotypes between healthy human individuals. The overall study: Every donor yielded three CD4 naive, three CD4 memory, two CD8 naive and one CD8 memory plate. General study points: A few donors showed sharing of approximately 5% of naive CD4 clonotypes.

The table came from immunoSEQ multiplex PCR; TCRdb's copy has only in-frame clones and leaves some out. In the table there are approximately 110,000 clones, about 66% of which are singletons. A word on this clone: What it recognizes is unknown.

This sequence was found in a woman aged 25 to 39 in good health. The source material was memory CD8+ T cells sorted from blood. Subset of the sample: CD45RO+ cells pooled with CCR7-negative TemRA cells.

The CDR3 coding sequence is TGTGCCAGCAGCCCCCGCGCTGGGATCTCCTACAATGAGCAGTTCTTC. Translated, it gives CASSPRAGISYNEQFF. This sequence joins TRBV9 and TRBJ2-1, with D hard to call. Trimming took 4 bases from V and 0 from J, leaving 14 bases between them. Germline values: CDR1 SGDLS, CDR2 YYNGEE. The CDR3 extends over 16 amino acids.